These T cell receptor beta chains were read from a single sample in a study of beta chain features in type 1 diabetes. Sequencing was performed with immunoSEQ multiplex PCR; in TCRdb, only in-frame clones are kept and a portion is missing. The sample shows around 300,000 clones, 12% to 15% of them seen only once. Sequencing was performed on central memory CD4+ T cells from blood. All receptors come from a man in his thirties or forties in good health. Both conserved end residues are part of each CDR3. A D gene is named only where the DNA matches it firmly. Clone size is stated in some rows and not others, as once, few, many or a class when expanded.

length	V	size	J	D	DNA	CDR3
8	TRBV29-1	.	TRBJ1-2	.	TGCAGCGTTAATGGCTACACCTTC	CSVNGYTF
13	TRBV4-3	few	TRBJ2-5	.	TGCGCCAGCAGCCGGACAGTACAAGAGACCCAGTACTTC	CASSRTVQETQYF
15	TRBV18	few	TRBJ2-1	.	TGTGCCAGCTCACCAGGGCTTTCCCCTCTCAATGAGCAGTTCTTC	CASSPGLSPLNEQFF
17	TRBV7-2	.	TRBJ1-1	TRBD1	TGTGCCAGCAGCCGGGGACAGGGGGACCTGTGGAACACTGAAGCTTTCTTT	CASSRGQGDLWNTEAFF
15	TRBV27	.	TRBJ2-7	TRBD1	TGTGCCAGCAGTTTACCCGACAGGGCGCCCTACGAGCAGTACTTC	CASSLPDRAPYEQYF
14	TRBV29-1	.	TRBJ2-1	TRBD2	TGCAGCGTGCCCTCTGCGGGGGGGTACAATGAGCAGTTCTTC	CSVPSAGGYNEQFF
15	TRBV7-9	.	TRBJ2-7	.	TGTGCCAGCAGCCCGACGGCCGGGACAACCTACGAGCAGTACTTC	CASSPTAGTTYEQYF
13	TRBV9	few	TRBJ1-3	.	TGTGCCAGCAGCGTACCAGGGAGAAACACCATATATTTT	CASSVPGRNTIYF
14	TRBV6-5	.	TRBJ2-5	.	TGTGCCAGCAGTGTGGGGACTTTCCCTGGAGCCCAGTACTTC	CASSVGTFPGAQYF
15	TRBV7-2	once	TRBJ2-5	.	TGTGCCAGCAGCCCTTTCGGGCAGGCGCCAGAGACCCAGTACTTC	CASSPFGQAPETQYF
15	TRBV4-3	few	TRBJ1-3	.	TGCGCCAGCAGCCAAGATCGCAGCTCTGGAAACACCATATATTTT	CASSQDRSSGNTIYF
16	TRBV11-2	.	TRBJ1-5	.	TGTGCCAGCAGCGAAGGGACACTAGTTAGCAATCAGCCCCAGCATTTT	CASSEGTLVSNQPQHF
11	TRBV7-2	.	TRBJ2-3	.	TGTGCCAGCAGCCCCGGATCGGTAAAGTATTTT	CASSPGSVKYF
11	TRBV7-6	.	TRBJ2-5	.	TGTGCCAGCAGCTCTTCGGAGACCCAGTACTTC	CASSSSETQYF
13	TRBV7-9	.	TRBJ1-5	.	TGTGCCAGCAGCTTAGAACAGTATCAGCCCCAGCATTTT	CASSLEQYQPQHF
16	TRBV5-5	.	TRBJ2-5	TRBD2	TGTGCCAGCAGCTTGGACAGCGGGGGGGCCAGGGAGACCCAGTACTTC	CASSLDSGGARETQYF
17	TRBV28	few	TRBJ1-5	.	TGTGCCAGCAGTTCGCACGCCCGGGACACTATGAGCCAGCCCCAGCATTTT	CASSSHARDTMSQPQHF
20	TRBV7-6	.	TRBJ2-5	.	TGTGATTGGGACATTGGGTGGGGTGCCCGACGGGGGCTTGTAGTGAAGACCCAGTACTTC	CDWDIGWGARRGLVVKTQYF
13	TRBV13	.	TRBJ2-5	.	TGTGCCAGCAGCCCCCCATGGGGATTTATCCAGTACTTC	CASSPPWGFIQYF
13	TRBV9	few	TRBJ1-3	.	TGTGCCAGCAGCTCCGCGGGGGGAAACACCATATATTTT	CASSSAGGNTIYF
14	TRBV7-2	.	TRBJ2-7	.	TGTGCCAGCAGCTTAGATTCGAGGTCCTACGAGCAGTACTTC	CASSLDSRSYEQYF
18	TRBV25-1	few	TRBJ1-2	TRBD1	TGTGCCAGCAAAGAGGAGGGGACAGGGCGGTATGCTAGTGTCGGCTACACCTTC	CASKEEGTGRYASVGYTF
14	TRBV11-2	few	TRBJ2-3	.	TGTGCCAGCAGCTTTGAGGGATTGGCAGATACGCAGTATTTT	CASSFEGLADTQYF